These 11 T cell receptor beta chains were all obtained from the same sample, sequenced in a study of T cells in tuberculosis. Clones were read by immunoSEQ multiplex PCR, and TCRdb kept only the in-frame ones, dropping some. The data show tens of thousands of clones, about 95% seen once. What was sequenced was PBMCs. All receptors come from a donor between 10 and 35 years old with latent tuberculosis or without tuberculosis infection.

The rearrangement uses TRBV2 and TRBJ2-7, with TRBD2 matching over 11 bases. The germline gives CDR1 SNHLY, CDR2 FYNNEI. The CDR3 is 14 residues long. V was clipped by 5 bases and J by 2 bases; unmatched bases: 2. The CDR3 region has the DNA TGTGCCAGCAGTAAACTAGCGGGAGCCTACGAGCAGTACTTC. It is translated as CASSKLAGAYEQYF.

The chain's CDR3 is CASSHASGRLETQYF. The CDR3 bases are TGTGCCAGCAGCCACGCTAGCGGGAGGTTAGAGACCCAGTACTTC. The V and J genes are TRBV11-2 and TRBJ2-5; 11 bases are shared with TRBD2. Germline V gene lookup returns CDR1 SGHAT and CDR2 FQNNGV. The CDR3 is made up of 15 amino acids. V was pared by 5 bases and J by 4 bases, with 6 bases of the junction left unmatched.

This chain connects TRBV5-1 to TRBJ2-7; weak D call: TRBD2 (5 bases). The CDR3 length is 15 residues. V was clipped by 2 bases and J by 1 base, with 13 bases between them. Germline V gene sequence: CDR1 SGHRS, CDR2 YFSETQ. This CDR3 reads CASSFGLAGSYEQYF. CDR3 nucleotide sequence: TGCGCCAGCAGCTTCGGGCTAGCCGGTTCCTACGAGCAGTACTTC.

The chain links TRBV6-1 to TRBJ2-7; the D gene is possibly TRBD1 (6 bases). CDR1 and CDR2 (germline): MNHNS, SASEGT. CDR3 length: 15 residues. The V end lost 0 bases, the J end lost 6 bases, and 15 bases lay between the germline ends. The CDR3: CASSEASGQYSEQYF. The CDR3 DNA follows: TGTGCCAGCAGTGAAGCTTCTGGACAGTATAGCGAGCAGTACTTC.

This rearrangement joins TRBV6-5 to TRBJ2-7, with TRBD2 matching 8 bases. CDR3 length equals 15 residues. Germline loops: CDR1 MNHEY, CDR2 SVGAGI. The J segment lost 4 bases and the V segment lost 5 bases, leaving 10 bases of the junction unmatched. The CDR3 DNA sequence: TGTGCCAGCAGTCTAGCGGGCCCCGCCTCTTACGAGCAGTACTTC. This sequence encodes CASSLAGPASYEQYF.

The V call is TRBV7-8, the J call TRBJ1-1; possibly TRBD1 for D (6 bases). CDR1 and CDR2 from the germline V gene are SGHVS and FQNEAQ. The CDR3 is 13 amino acids. V was shortened by 5 bases and J by 4 bases, with 11 bases between the two germline ends. The CDR3 is CASSLIGGTEAFF. In nucleotides, the CDR3 is TGTGCCAGCAGCCTAATAGGGGGCACTGAAGCTTTCTTT.

The chain has TRBV9 and TRBJ1-1, with TRBD1 as a possible D gene (6 bases). Per germline, CDR1 SGDLS and CDR2 YYNGEE. Trimming took off 0 bases at V and 5 bases at J, with 14 bases between the two ends. This CDR3 is 15 amino acids long. CDR3 loop: CASSVEVGGWTEAFF. The CDR3 nucleotides read TGTGCCAGCAGCGTAGAAGTAGGGGGATGGACTGAAGCTTTCTTT.

The chain carries TRBV7-8 and TRBJ2-2; 12 positions match TRBD2. Germline CDR1 SGHVS, CDR2 FQNEAQ. CDR3 length: 18 amino acids. Trimming removed 5 bases from V and 7 bases from J; junction bases left unmatched: 14. Written as DNA, the CDR3 is TGTGCCAGCAGCGAGGATTCTAGCGGGAGGGCCAATAGCGGGGAGCTGTTTTTT. Residues: CASSEDSSGRANSGELFF.

The rearrangement links TRBV2 to TRBJ2-7; TRBD1 matches at 7 bases. Germline CDR1 SNHLY, CDR2 FYNNEI. V shed 4 bases, J shed 2 bases, and the junction held 8 bases outside the gene matches. CDR3 size: 15 residues. CDR3 sequence: CASSGERQGTYEQYF. DNA of the CDR3: TGTGCCAGCAGTGGAGAACGACAGGGTACCTACGAGCAGTACTTC.

The gene calls are TRBV5-5 and TRBJ1-5; 7 bases match TRBD1. V lost 2 bases to trimming and J lost 2 bases; unmatched junction nucleotides: 4. The germline gives CDR1 SGHKS, CDR2 YYEKEE (reference sequence). CDR3 size: 15 residues. The CDR3 sequence: CASSLGGTGNQPQHF. In nucleotides, the CDR3 is TGTGCCAGCAGCTTAGGGGGCACGGGCAATCAGCCCCAGCATTTT.

V usage is TRBV6-1 and J usage is TRBJ1-4, with TRBD1 matching over 9 bases. After removal of 7 bases from V and 6 bases from J, the junction contained 3 bases not matched to a gene. The CDR3 runs 13 residues. CDR1 and CDR2 (germline): MNHNS, SASEGT. This chain's CDR3 is CASNRDRDEKLFF. The DNA for the CDR3 is TGTGCCAGCAACAGGGACAGGGATGAAAAACTGTTTTTT.